Listed below are T cell receptor beta chains from one sample, sequenced in a study of graft-versus-host responses after intestinal transplantation. No antigen has been assigned to these receptors. Only in-frame clones appear in the TCRdb table, and some are missing; sequencing was by immunoSEQ multiplex PCR. The sample lists approximately 85,000 clones; around 93% were seen once. Sequencing used unstimulated CD8+ T cells sorted from spleen or lymph node cells, obtained before transplant. The receptors were sampled from a human donor who was the organ donor for an intestinal transplant. Both conserved end residues are part of each CDR3. Each record gives: J gene, V gene, CDR3 protein.

j_call: NA
v_call: TRBV6-5
cdr3_aa: CASSYGGGGYEQYF

j_call: TRBJ2-7
v_call: TRBV11-2
cdr3_aa: CASSNERGSYEQYF

j_call: TRBJ2-7
v_call: TRBV11-2
cdr3_aa: CASSLEGHEQYF

j_call: TRBJ2-5
v_call: TRBV6-6
cdr3_aa: CASRGPTGRGQETQYF

j_call: TRBJ1-5
v_call: TRBV30
cdr3_aa: CAWSRYSNQPQHF

j_call: TRBJ1-1
v_call: TRBV7-9
cdr3_aa: CASSVPDRVEAFF

j_call: TRBJ2-1
v_call: TRBV4-1
cdr3_aa: CASSQSARGGLYNEQFF

j_call: TRBJ2-3
v_call: TRBV19
cdr3_aa: CASSIFPGQGTDTQYF

j_call: TRBJ2-7
v_call: TRBV27
cdr3_aa: CASSKIASGEQYF

j_call: TRBJ2-7
v_call: TRBV2
cdr3_aa: CAITTGSSYEQYF

j_call: TRBJ1-4
v_call: TRBV4-1
cdr3_aa: CASSQLGRGSLLDEKLFF

j_call: TRBJ2-7
v_call: TRBV4-1
cdr3_aa: CASSQGLFYEQYF

j_call: TRBJ2-3
v_call: TRBV7-9
cdr3_aa: CASSLTSGSTDTQYF

j_call: TRBJ2-5
v_call: TRBV5-4
cdr3_aa: CASSFFRDSAGPRETQYF

j_call: TRBJ1-1
v_call: TRBV20-1
cdr3_aa: CSAPGEPEAFF

j_call: TRBJ2-2
v_call: TRBV10-3
cdr3_aa: CAINGPVNTGELFF

j_call: TRBJ2-1
v_call: TRBV19
cdr3_aa: CASSMAGGEQFF